The next 2 T cell receptor beta chains were all read from a single sample in a study of control samples from healthy donors and cancer patients. Clones were read by immunoSEQ multiplex PCR, and TCRdb kept only the in-frame ones, dropping some. The data show around 230,000 clones, just under 95% seen once. Material: blood. The receptors stem from a man aged 50 to 60 in good health.

The chain is built from TRBV15 and TRBJ2-1, with TRBD1 as a possible D gene (6 bases). The CDR3 sequence is 14 residues long. Trimming shortened V by 4 bases and J by 7 bases, and 14 bases separated the two germline ends. Germline CDR1 is LNHNV and CDR2 is YYDKDF (reference sequence). The DNA for the CDR3 is TGTGCCACCAGCACCCAACAGGGCCCTAATGAGCAGTTCTTC. Residues: CATSTQQGPNEQFF.

V and J are TRBV5-5 and TRBJ1-1; D call uncertain. The germline V gene encodes CDR1 SGHKS and CDR2 YYEKEE (reference sequence). Deletions cut 6 bases from V and 1 base from J, with 25 bases between. This CDR3 is 18 amino acids long. The CDR3 DNA follows: TGTGCCAGCAAGCCCGGGTGGCGAAAGAGCGGAAAGAACACTGAAGCTTTCTTT. This translates into CASKPGWRKSGKNTEAFF.